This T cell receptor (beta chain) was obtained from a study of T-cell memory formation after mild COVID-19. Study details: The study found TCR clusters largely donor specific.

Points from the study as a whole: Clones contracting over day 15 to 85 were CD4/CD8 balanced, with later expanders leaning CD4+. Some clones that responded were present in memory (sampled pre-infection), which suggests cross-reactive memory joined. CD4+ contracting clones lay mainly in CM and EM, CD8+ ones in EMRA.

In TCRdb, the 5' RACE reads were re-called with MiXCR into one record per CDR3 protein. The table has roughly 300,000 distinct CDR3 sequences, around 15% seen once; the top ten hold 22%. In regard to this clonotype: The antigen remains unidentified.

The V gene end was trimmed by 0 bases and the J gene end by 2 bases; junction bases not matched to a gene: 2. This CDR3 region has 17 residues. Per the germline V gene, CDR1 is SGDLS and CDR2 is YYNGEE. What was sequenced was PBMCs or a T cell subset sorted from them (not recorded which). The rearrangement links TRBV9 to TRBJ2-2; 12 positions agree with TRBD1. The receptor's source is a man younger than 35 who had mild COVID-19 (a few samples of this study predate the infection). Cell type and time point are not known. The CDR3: CASSVGGQGANTGELFF. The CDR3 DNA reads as TGTGCCAGCAGCGTAGGGGGACAGGGGGCTAACACCGGGGAGCTGTTTTTT.